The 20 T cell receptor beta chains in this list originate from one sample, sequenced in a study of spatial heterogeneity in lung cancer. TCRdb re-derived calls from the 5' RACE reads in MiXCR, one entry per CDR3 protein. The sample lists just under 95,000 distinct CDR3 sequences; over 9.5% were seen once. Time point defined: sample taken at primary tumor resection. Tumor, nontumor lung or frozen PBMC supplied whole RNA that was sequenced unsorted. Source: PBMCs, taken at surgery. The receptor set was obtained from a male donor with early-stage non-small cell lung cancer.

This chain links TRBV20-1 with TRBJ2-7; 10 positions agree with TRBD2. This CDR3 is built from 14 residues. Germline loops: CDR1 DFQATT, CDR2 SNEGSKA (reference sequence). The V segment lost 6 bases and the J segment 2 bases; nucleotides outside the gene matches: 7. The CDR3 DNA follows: TGCAGTGCCAGTAGCGGGGGGTCCACCTACGAGCAGTACTTC. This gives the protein CSASSGGSTYEQYF.

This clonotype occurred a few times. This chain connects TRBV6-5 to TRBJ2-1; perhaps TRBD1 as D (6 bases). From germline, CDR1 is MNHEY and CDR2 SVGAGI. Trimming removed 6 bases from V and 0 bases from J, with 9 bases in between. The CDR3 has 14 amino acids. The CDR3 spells CASRQGSSYNEQFF. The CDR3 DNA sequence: TGTGCCAGCAGACAGGGTAGCTCCTACAATGAGCAGTTCTTC.

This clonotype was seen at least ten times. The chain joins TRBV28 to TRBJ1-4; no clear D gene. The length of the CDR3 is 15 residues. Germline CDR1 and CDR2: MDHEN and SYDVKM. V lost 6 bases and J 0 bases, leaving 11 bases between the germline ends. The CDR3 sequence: CASSPYTATNEKLFF. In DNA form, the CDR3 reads TGTGCCAGCAGCCCGTACACTGCAACTAATGAAAAACTGTTTTTT.

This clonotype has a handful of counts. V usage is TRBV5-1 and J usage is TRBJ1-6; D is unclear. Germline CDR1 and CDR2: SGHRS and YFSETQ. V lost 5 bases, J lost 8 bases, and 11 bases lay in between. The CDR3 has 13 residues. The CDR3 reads CASSLGMDSPLHF. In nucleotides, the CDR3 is TGCGCCAGCAGTTTAGGGATGGATTCACCCCTCCACTTT. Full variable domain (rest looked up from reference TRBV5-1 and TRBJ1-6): KAGVTQTPRYLIKTRGQQVTLSCSPISGHRSVSWYQQTPGQGLQFLFEYFSETQRNKGNFPGRFSGRQFSNSRSEMNVSTLELGDSALYLCASSLGMDSPLHFGNGTRLTVT.

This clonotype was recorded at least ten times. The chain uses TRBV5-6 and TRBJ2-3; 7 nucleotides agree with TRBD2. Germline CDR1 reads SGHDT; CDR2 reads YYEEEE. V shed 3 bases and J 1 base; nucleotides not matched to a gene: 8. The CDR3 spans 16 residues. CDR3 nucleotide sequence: TGTGCCAGCAGCTCCCTGTTTCGGGGGGGCACAGATACGCAGTATTTT. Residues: CASSSLFRGGTDTQYF.

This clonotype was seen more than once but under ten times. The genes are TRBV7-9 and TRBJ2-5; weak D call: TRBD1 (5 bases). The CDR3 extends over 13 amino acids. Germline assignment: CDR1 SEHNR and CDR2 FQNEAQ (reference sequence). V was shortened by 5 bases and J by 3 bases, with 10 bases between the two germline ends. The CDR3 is CASSHGAEETQYF. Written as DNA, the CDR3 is TGTGCCAGCAGCCATGGGGCAGAAGAGACCCAGTACTTC.

CDR3 residues: CASSPPGLAGITDTQYF. CDR3 nucleotides: TGTGCCAGCTCACCACCAGGACTAGCGGGGATCACAGATACGCAGTATTTT. V gene TRBV18 combines with J gene TRBJ2-3; 12 bases are shared with TRBD2. Unmatched junction bases numbered 3, after V lost 0 bases and J lost 2 bases. The CDR3 spans 17 residues. The germline CDR1 and CDR2 sequences are KGHSH and LQKENI.

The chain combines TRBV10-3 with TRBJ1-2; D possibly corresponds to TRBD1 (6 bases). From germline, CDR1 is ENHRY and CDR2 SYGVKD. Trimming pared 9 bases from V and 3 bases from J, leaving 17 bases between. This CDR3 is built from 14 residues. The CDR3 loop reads CAINGQSHDYGYTF. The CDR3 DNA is TGTGCCATAAATGGACAGAGTCACGACTATGGCTACACCTTC.

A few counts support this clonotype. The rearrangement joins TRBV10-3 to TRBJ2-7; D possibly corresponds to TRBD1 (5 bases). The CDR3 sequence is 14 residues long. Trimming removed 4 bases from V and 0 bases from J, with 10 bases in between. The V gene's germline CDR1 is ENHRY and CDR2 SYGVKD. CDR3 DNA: TGTGCCATCAGTGTCGGCCAGGGCTCCTACGAGCAGTACTTC. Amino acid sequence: CAISVGQGSYEQYF.

The CDR3 reads CASRRGGSRETQYF. In DNA, the CDR3 is TGTGCCAGCAGGCGGGGCGGGAGTAGAGAGACCCAGTACTTC. This chain joins TRBV27 and TRBJ2-5, with TRBD2 matching over 7 bases. The CDR3 is 14 amino acids. J gave up 4 bases and V 6 bases, and 8 bases lay outside the gene matches. Looked up from germline, CDR1 is MNHEY and CDR2 is SMNVEV (reference sequence).

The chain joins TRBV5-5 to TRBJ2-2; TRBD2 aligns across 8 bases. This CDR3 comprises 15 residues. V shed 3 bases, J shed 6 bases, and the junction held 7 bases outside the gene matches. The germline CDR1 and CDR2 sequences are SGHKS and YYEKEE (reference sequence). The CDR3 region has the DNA TGTGCCAGCAGCTCCGGGACTAGTAGATCCGGGGAGCTGTTTTTT. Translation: CASSSGTSRSGELFF.

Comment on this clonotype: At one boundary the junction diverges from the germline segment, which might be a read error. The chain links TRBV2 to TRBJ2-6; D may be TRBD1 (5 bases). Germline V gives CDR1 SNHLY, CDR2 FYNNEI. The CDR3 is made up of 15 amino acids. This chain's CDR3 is CASTASRSGANALTF. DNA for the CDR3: TGTGCCAGCACAGCTTCACGCTCTGGGGCCAACGCCCTGACTTTC.

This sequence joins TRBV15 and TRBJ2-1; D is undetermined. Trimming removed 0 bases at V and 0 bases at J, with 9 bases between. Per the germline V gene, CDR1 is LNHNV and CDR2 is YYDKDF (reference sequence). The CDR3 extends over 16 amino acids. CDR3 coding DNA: TGTGCCACCAGCAGAGATATCAGGAGCTCCTACAATGAGCAGTTCTTC. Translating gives CATSRDIRSSYNEQFF.

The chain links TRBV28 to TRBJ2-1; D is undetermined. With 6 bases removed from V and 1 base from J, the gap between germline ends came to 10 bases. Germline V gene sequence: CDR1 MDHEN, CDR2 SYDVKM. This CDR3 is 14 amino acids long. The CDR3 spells CASRKLGSYNEQFF. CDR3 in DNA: TGTGCCAGCAGAAAACTCGGATCCTACAATGAGCAGTTCTTC.

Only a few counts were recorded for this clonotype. Here the CDR3 reads CASSPRAAQGSGYTF. As DNA, the CDR3 is TGTGCCAGCTCACCCCGGGCAGCACAGGGTAGTGGCTACACCTTC. The chain is built from TRBV18 and TRBJ1-2; D may be TRBD1 (6 bases). Germline V lookup: CDR1 KGHSH, CDR2 LQKENI. The V gene lost 3 bases and the J gene lost 7 bases, with 18 bases spanning the gap. The CDR3 contains 15 residues.

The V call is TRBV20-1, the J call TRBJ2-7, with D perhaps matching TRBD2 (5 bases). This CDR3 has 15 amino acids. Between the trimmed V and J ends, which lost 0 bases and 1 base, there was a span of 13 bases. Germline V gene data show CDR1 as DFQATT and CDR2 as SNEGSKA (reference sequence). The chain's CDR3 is CSARDPGGGSYEQYF. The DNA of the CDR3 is TGCAGTGCTAGAGACCCAGGTGGAGGTTCCTACGAGCAGTACTTC.

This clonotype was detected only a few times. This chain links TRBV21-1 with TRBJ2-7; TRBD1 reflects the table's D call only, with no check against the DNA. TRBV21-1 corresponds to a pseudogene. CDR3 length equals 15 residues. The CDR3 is CASSKGTGESYEQYF. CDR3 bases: TGTGCCAGCAGCAAAGGGACAGGCGAATCCTACGAGCAGTACTTC.

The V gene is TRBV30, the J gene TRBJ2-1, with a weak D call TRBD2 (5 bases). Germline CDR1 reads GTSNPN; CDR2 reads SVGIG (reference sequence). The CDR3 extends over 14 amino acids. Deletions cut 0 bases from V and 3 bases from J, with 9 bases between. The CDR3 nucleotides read TGTGCCTGGAGTGTTGGTGGGAGCTACAATGAGCAGTTCTTC. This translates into CAWSVGGSYNEQFF.

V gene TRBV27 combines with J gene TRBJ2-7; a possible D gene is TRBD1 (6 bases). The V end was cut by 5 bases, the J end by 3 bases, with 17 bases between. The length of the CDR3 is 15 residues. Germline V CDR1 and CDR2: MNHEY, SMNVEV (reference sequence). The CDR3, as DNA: TGTGCCAGCAGTCAGGGGTCAGGAGCTTTCTACGAGCAGTACTTC. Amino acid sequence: CASSQGSGAFYEQYF.

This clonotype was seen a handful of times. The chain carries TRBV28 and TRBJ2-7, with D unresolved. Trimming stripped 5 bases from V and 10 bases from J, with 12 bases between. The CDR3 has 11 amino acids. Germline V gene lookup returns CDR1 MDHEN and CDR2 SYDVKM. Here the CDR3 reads CASSPTHTQYF. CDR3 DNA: TGTGCCAGCAGTCCAACTCATACCCAGTACTTC.